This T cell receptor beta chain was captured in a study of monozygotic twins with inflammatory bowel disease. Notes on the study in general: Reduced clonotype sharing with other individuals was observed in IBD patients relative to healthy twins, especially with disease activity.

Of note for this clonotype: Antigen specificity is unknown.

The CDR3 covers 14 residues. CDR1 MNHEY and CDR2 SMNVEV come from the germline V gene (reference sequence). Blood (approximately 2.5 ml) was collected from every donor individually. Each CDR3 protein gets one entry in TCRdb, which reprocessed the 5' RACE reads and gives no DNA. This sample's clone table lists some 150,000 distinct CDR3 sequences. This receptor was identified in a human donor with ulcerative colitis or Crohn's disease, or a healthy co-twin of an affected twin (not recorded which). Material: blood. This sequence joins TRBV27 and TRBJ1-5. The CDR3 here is CASSSKWGAQPQHF.